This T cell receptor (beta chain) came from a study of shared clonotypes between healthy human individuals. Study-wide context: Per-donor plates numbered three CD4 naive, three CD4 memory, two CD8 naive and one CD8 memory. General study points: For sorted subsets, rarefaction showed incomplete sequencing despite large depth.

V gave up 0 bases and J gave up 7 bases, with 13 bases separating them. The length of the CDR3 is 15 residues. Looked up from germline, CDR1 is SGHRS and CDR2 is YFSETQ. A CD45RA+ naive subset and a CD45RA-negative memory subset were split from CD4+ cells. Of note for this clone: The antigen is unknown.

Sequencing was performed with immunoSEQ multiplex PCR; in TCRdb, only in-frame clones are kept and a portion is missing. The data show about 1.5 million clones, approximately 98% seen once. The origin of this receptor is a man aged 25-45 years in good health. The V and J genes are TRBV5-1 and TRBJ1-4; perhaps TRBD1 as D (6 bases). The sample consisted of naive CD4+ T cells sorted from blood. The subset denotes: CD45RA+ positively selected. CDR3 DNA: TGCGCCAGCAGCTTGGAAGGGGGGTTGAGTGAAAAACTGTTTTTT. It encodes CASSLEGGLSEKLFF.